This T cell receptor beta chain was obtained from a study of blood T cells in healthy people across ages. The authors ran a second PCR of roughly 6 to 12 cycles using a sample-barcoded 5' primer and a J-beta primer mix. TCRdb itself ran the 5' RACE reads through MiXCR, one entry per CDR3 protein. Counted here are approximately 320,000 distinct CDR3 sequences, around 30% occurring once; the ten biggest clones make up around 30%. Of note for this clonotype: This CDR3 fails to terminate in the conserved phenylalanine or tryptophan, so it likely reflects a read error. Because the CDR3's place on the DNA is in doubt, the DNA is left out and the CDR3 is given as listed by TCRdb.

Germline loops: CDR1 LGHDT, CDR2 YNNKEL (reference sequence). The CDR3 adds up to 14 amino acids, both ends counted. This clonotype was sampled from a woman aged 70-85 years in good health. The gene calls are TRBV3-1 and TRBJ2-1; the DNA was not used to check the table's D call, TRBD1. The sample taken for sequencing was blood. CDR3 sequence: CASSLGSGTAIIFL.